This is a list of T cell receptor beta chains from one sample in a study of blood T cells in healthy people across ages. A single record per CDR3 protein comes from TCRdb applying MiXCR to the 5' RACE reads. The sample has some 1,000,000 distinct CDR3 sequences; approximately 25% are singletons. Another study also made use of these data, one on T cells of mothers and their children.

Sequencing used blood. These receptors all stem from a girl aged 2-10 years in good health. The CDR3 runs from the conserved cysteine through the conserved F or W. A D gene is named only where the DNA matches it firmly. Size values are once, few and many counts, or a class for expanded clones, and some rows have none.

DNA: TGTGCCATTCCTTCAGTCGCAGACTACGAGCAGTACTTC
CDR3: CAIPSVADYEQYF
V: TRBV11-2
D: .
length: 13
J: TRBJ2-7
size: few

DNA: TGTGCCAGCTCCAGTTCAGGGGGCGAGGGGGCCAACGTCCTGACTTTC
CDR3: CASSSSGGEGANVLTF
V: TRBV18
D: TRBD1
length: 16
J: TRBJ2-6
size: .

DNA: TGTGCCGGCGGGACAGGGCGGCTTTTCCGCACAGATACGCAGTATTTT
CDR3: CAGGTGRLFRTDTQYF
V: TRBV12-3/TRBV12-4
D: TRBD1
length: 16
J: TRBJ2-3
size: few

DNA: TGCGCCAGCAGCCATCCGGGGATCGATCGCACAGATACGCAGTATTTT
CDR3: CASSHPGIDRTDTQYF
V: TRBV4-1
D: .
length: 16
J: TRBJ2-3
size: .

DNA: TGTGCCAGCAGCACCATCCCCAAGGGGGCGCAGAGGACTGAAGCTTTCTTT
CDR3: CASSTIPKGAQRTEAFF
V: TRBV6-1
D: TRBD1
length: 17
J: TRBJ1-1
size: few

DNA: TGTGCCAGCAGGGTGTTGAATGAGCAGTTCTTC
CDR3: CASRVLNEQFF
V: TRBV27
D: .
length: 11
J: TRBJ2-1
size: .

DNA: TGTGCCAGCAGCCAAGCCCCGGGACAGACCTACGAGCAGTACTTC
CDR3: CASSQAPGQTYEQYF
V: TRBV4-2
D: TRBD1
length: 15
J: TRBJ2-7
size: .

DNA: TGTGCCAGCTGGGGTCCCCCAGAGTACGAGCAGTACTTC
CDR3: CASWGPPEYEQYF
V: TRBV12-3/TRBV12-4
D: .
length: 13
J: TRBJ2-7
size: .

DNA: TGTGCCAGCAGCCGACCCTATCTAGCGGAATACAATGAGCAGTTCTTC
CDR3: CASSRPYLAEYNEQFF
V: TRBV7-9
D: TRBD2
length: 16
J: TRBJ2-1
size: .

DNA: TGTGCCAGCAGCCCTAATCTAGCGGGAGTGGGGGCAGATACGCAGTATTTT
CDR3: CASSPNLAGVGADTQYF
V: TRBV7-7
D: TRBD2
length: 17
J: TRBJ2-3
size: .

DNA: TGTGCCAGCAGGGTGGGACTAGCGGGGGTCAATGAGCAGTTCTTC
CDR3: CASRVGLAGVNEQFF
V: TRBV2
D: TRBD2
length: 15
J: TRBJ2-1
size: few

DNA: TGTGCTAGTGGTTTGTCCGGGTGGGGTGGCTACACCTTC
CDR3: CASGLSGWGGYTF
V: TRBV12-5
D: .
length: 13
J: TRBJ1-2
size: .

DNA: TGTGCCAGCAGCTTAGAGCCAGATTATAACTATGGCTACACCTTC
CDR3: CASSLEPDYNYGYTF
V: TRBV7-9
D: .
length: 15
J: TRBJ1-2
size: few

DNA: TGTGCCAGCGGGGGTACAGCTAACTATGGCTACACCTTC
CDR3: CASGGTANYGYTF
V: TRBV9
D: .
length: 13
J: TRBJ1-2
size: .

DNA: TGTGCCAGCATTTCGGGAGGGGACGGCTACACCTTC
CDR3: CASISGGDGYTF
V: TRBV12-3/TRBV12-4
D: .
length: 12
J: TRBJ1-2
size: few

DNA: TGTGCCAGCAGCTTAGTAGTGGGACAGGGGCATGAAAAACTGTTTTTT
CDR3: CASSLVVGQGHEKLFF
V: TRBV7-9
D: TRBD1
length: 16
J: TRBJ1-4
size: few

DNA: TGTGCCAGCAGCATTAGCGGTGCCCAGTCCTACGAGCAGTACTTC
CDR3: CASSISGAQSYEQYF
V: TRBV7-9
D: .
length: 15
J: TRBJ2-7
size: few

DNA: TGTGCCAGCAGTACAGGGCGGAAAGGACAGGATCGAACTGAAGCTTTCTTT
CDR3: CASSTGRKGQDRTEAFF
V: TRBV27
D: TRBD1
length: 17
J: TRBJ1-1
size: .

DNA: TGTGCCAGCAGCGACGCCGGGACAGGGAAAGAAAAACTGTTTTTT
CDR3: CASSDAGTGKEKLFF
V: TRBV9
D: TRBD1
length: 15
J: TRBJ1-4
size: .

DNA: TGTGCCAGCAGTTACTCAAGGGGGATCAGGAACGAGCAGTACTTC
CDR3: CASSYSRGIRNEQYF
V: TRBV6-2/TRBV6-3
D: .
length: 15
J: TRBJ2-7
size: .

DNA: TGCGCCAGCAGCTCCCATTCGGACCTCGCCGGGGAGCTGTTTTTT
CDR3: CASSSHSDLAGELFF
V: TRBV5-1
D: .
length: 15
J: TRBJ2-2
size: few

DNA: TGCGCCAGCAGCCAAGTAATGGGAGGGCCAGACAATGAGCAGTTCTTC
CDR3: CASSQVMGGPDNEQFF
V: TRBV4-1
D: TRBD2
length: 16
J: TRBJ2-1
size: .

DNA: TGCGCCAGCAGCCATACAGGGTCCAATGAGCAGTTCTTC
CDR3: CASSHTGSNEQFF
V: TRBV4-1
D: .
length: 13
J: TRBJ2-1
size: .

DNA: TGTGCCAGCAGTTCCCCGACGACAGGGTATGGCTACACCTTC
CDR3: CASSSPTTGYGYTF
V: TRBV12-3/TRBV12-4
D: TRBD1
length: 14
J: TRBJ1-2
size: .

DNA: TGTGCCAGCAGTTTCCCTCCTGAATTAGATACGCAGTATTTT
CDR3: CASSFPPELDTQYF
V: TRBV7-2
D: .
length: 14
J: TRBJ2-3
size: .

DNA: TGTGCCAGCAGTTACTCGCAAGCGGTGAGGATGGAGACCCAGTACTTC
CDR3: CASSYSQAVRMETQYF
V: TRBV6-5
D: .
length: 16
J: TRBJ2-5
size: .

DNA: TGTGCCAGCAGCTTAGCCGGGATCCCCTACAATGAGCAGTTCTTC
CDR3: CASSLAGIPYNEQFF
V: TRBV7-9
D: .
length: 15
J: TRBJ2-1
size: .

DNA: TGTGCCAGCAAAGGACACACCTATGGCTACACCTTC
CDR3: CASKGHTYGYTF
V: TRBV6-5
D: .
length: 12
J: TRBJ1-2
size: .

DNA: TGTGTCAGCAACCTCAGGGGAGACCTCTCCTACGAGCAGTACTTC
CDR3: CVSNLRGDLSYEQYF
V: TRBV6-1
D: .
length: 15
J: TRBJ2-7
size: .

DNA: TGCAGTGCTACACAAAGCTCCTACGAGCAGTACTTC
CDR3: CSATQSSYEQYF
V: TRBV20-1
D: .
length: 12
J: TRBJ2-7
size: few

DNA: TGCGCCAGCAGCTCCGCCTCGACGACGGGCAATTATGGCTACACCTTC
CDR3: CASSSASTTGNYGYTF
V: TRBV5-1
D: .
length: 16
J: TRBJ1-2
size: .

DNA: TGCAATGCTAGCCGGGACTCGGAAGAGACCCAGTACTTC
CDR3: CNASRDSEETQYF
V: TRBV20-1
D: .
length: 13
J: TRBJ2-5
size: .

DNA: TGTGCCAGCAGAACGGGACTAAATTATGGCTACACCTTC
CDR3: CASRTGLNYGYTF
V: TRBV6-5
D: .
length: 13
J: TRBJ1-2
size: .

DNA: TGCGCCAGCAGCTTGGTTACTAGCGGGAGGGCCTCTGGGGCCAACGTCCTGACTTTC
CDR3: CASSLVTSGRASGANVLTF
V: TRBV5-1
D: TRBD2
length: 19
J: TRBJ2-6
size: .

DNA: TGTGCCAGCAGTCCTCAACACTACGAGCAGTACTTC
CDR3: CASSPQHYEQYF
V: TRBV12-3/TRBV12-4
D: .
length: 12
J: TRBJ2-7
size: .

DNA: TGTGCCAGCAGTTCCCCCGTGGGGGATGGCTACACCTTC
CDR3: CASSSPVGDGYTF
V: TRBV12-3/TRBV12-4
D: .
length: 13
J: TRBJ1-2
size: few

DNA: TGTGCCAGCAGCGGACAAATGAACACTGAAGCTTTCTTT
CDR3: CASSGQMNTEAFF
V: TRBV12-3/TRBV12-4
D: .
length: 13
J: TRBJ1-1
size: .

DNA: TGTGCCAGCAGCTTAGTACGGGAAATCGCAGATACGCAGTATTTT
CDR3: CASSLVREIADTQYF
V: TRBV7-9
D: .
length: 15
J: TRBJ2-3
size: .

DNA: TGCGCCAGCAGCTTTAACCGTTGGACAGATACGCAGTATTTT
CDR3: CASSFNRWTDTQYF
V: TRBV5-1
D: .
length: 14
J: TRBJ2-3
size: few

DNA: TGTGCCAGCAGCCAGACTAAGGGGAATAGTCCTTCCTACGAGCAGTACTTC
CDR3: CASSQTKGNSPSYEQYF
V: TRBV3-1
D: .
length: 17
J: TRBJ2-7
size: .

DNA: TGTGCCAGCAGTGAAGCGGGCAGTAGTATTGAAAAACTGTTTTTT
CDR3: CASSEAGSSIEKLFF
V: TRBV2
D: .
length: 15
J: TRBJ1-4
size: .

DNA: TGTGCCAGCAGTTTAGGTGGTCTAGCGGGACTCAATGAGCAGTTCTTC
CDR3: CASSLGGLAGLNEQFF
V: TRBV27
D: TRBD2
length: 16
J: TRBJ2-1
size: few

DNA: TGCAGCGTTGAAGGAAGGTTCACTGAAGCTTTCTTT
CDR3: CSVEGRFTEAFF
V: TRBV29-1
D: .
length: 12
J: TRBJ1-1
size: few

DNA: TGTGCCAGTAGTGCTCTCAGGGATGAGCAGTTCTTC
CDR3: CASSALRDEQFF
V: TRBV6-1
D: .
length: 12
J: TRBJ2-1
size: .

DNA: TGTGCCAGCAGTTACACAGACCGAGATACGCAGTATTTT
CDR3: CASSYTDRDTQYF
V: TRBV6-2/TRBV6-3
D: .
length: 13
J: TRBJ2-3
size: .

DNA: TGTGCCAGCAGCTTAAAGTCAGGGGATGAGCAGTTCTTC
CDR3: CASSLKSGDEQFF
V: TRBV7-9
D: .
length: 13
J: TRBJ2-1
size: .